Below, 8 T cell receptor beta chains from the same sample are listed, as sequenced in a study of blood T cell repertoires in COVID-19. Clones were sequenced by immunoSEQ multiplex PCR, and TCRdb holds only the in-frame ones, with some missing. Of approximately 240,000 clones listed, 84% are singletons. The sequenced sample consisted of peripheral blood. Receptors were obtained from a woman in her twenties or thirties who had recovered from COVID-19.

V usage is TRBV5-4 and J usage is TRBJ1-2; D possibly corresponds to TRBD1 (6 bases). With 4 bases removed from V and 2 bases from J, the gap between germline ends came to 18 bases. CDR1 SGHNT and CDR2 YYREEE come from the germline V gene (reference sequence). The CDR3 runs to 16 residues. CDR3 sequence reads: CASSPVGGHSNYGYTF. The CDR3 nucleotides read TGTGCCAGCAGCCCGGTGGGGGGGCACTCGAACTATGGCTACACCTTC.

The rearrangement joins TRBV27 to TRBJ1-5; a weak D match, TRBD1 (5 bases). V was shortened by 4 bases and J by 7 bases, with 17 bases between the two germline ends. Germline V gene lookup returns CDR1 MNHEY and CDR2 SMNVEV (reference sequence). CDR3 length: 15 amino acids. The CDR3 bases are TGTGCCAGCAGTTCTTCACACAGGATAGGCCAGCCCCAGCATTTT. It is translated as CASSSSHRIGQPQHF.

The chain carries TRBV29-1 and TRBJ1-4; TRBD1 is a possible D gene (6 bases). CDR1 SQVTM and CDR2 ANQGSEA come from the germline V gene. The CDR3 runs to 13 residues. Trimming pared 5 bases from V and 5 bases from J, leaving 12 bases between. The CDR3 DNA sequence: TGCAGCGTTTCGGACAGAGTGAATGAAAAACTGTTTTTT. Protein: CSVSDRVNEKLFF. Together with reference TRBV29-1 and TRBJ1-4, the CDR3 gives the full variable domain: SAVISQKPSRDICQRGTSLTIQCQVDSQVTMMFWYRQQPGQSLTLIATANQGSEATYESGFVIDKFPISRPNLTFSTLTVSNMSPEDSSIYLCSVSDRVNEKLFFGSGTQLSVL.

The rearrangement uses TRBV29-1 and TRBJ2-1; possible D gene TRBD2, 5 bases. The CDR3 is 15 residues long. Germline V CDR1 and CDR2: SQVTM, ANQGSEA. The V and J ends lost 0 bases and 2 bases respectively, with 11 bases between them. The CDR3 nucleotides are TGCAGCGTTGAAGAGACTAAGGCCGCCTACAATGAGCAGTTCTTC. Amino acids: CSVEETKAAYNEQFF.

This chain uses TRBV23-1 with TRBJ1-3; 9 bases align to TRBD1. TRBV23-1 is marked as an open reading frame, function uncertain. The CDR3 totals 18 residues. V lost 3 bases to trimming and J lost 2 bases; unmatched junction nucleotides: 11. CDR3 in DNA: TGCGCCAGCAGTCAGGGGACAGGGCCATTTAGCCCTGGAAACACCATATATTTT. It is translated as CASSQGTGPFSPGNTIYF.

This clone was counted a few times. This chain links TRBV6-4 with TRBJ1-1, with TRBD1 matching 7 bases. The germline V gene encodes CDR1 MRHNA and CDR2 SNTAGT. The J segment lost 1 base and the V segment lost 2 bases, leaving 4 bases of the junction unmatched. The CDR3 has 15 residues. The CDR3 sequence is CASSDQAGGNTEAFF. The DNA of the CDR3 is TGTGCCAGCAGTGACCAGGCAGGGGGGAACACTGAAGCTTTCTTT.

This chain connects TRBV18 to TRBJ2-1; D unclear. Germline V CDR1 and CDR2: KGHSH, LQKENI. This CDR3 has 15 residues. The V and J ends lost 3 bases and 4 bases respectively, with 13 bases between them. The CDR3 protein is CASSPYGGVYNEQFF. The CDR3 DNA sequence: TGTGCCAGCTCACCCTACGGCGGAGTTTACAATGAGCAGTTCTTC.

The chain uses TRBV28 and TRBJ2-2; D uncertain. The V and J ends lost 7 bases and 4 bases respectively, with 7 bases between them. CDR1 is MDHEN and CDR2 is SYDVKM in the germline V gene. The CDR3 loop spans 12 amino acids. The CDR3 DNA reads TGTGCCAGCATGCCAGGCACCGGGGAGCTGTTTTTT. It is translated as CASMPGTGELFF.